This T cell receptor (beta chain) was identified during a study of blood T cells in healthy people across ages. Study outcomes and limitations: Observed TCR beta diversity showed a strong correlation with the percentage of naive T cells as measured by flow cytometry. It was not possible, with unsorted PBMCs, to conclusively compare naive and antigen-experienced cells. Donors of long life had a larger count of naive CD4+ cells and greater diversity than aged donors.

This clonotype showed up just a few times. No antigen is known for it. Alongside a J-beta primer mix, a sample-barcoded 5' primer served in a second PCR lasting about 7 to 12 cycles. One entry per CDR3 protein results from TCRdb running MiXCR on the 5' RACE reads. This sample has 450,000 to 700,000 distinct CDR3 sequences; 27% occur once, and the top ten carry less than 20%. Each sample gave at least 7 million isolated PBMCs. The clonotype originates from a woman in her 70s in good health. Sequenced input: blood.

The CDR3 is CASSLEARVNTEAFF. The CDR3 DNA reads as TGTGCCAGCAGTTTAGAGGCCCGGGTGAACACTGAAGCTTTCTTT. This chain joins TRBV12-3 or TRBV12-4 and TRBJ1-1; no definite D call. The CDR3 contains 15 residues. Deletions cut 1 base from V and 0 bases from J, with 9 bases between.